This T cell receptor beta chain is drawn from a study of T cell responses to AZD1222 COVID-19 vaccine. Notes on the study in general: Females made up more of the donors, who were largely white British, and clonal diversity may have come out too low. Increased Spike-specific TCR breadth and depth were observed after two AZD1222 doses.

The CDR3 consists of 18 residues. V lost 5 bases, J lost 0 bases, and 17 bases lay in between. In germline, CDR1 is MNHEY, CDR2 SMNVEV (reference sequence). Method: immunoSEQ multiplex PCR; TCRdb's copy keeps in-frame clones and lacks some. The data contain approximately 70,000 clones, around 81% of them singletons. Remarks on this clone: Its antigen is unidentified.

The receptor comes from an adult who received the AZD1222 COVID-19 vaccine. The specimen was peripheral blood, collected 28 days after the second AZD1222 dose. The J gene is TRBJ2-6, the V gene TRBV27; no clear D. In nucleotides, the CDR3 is TGTGCCAGCAGTACGACTGGCAGTATCCTCTCTGGGGCCAACGTCCTGACTTTC. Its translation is CASSTTGSILSGANVLTF.